In this sample, the clone carrying this T cell receptor (beta chain) turned up many times. As yet, its antigen is unknown. V was clipped by 6 bases and J by 2 bases; unmatched bases: 5. The CDR3 runs to 15 residues. This entry belongs to a study of T cell repertoires in cytomegalovirus infection. Study conclusions and caveats: Within the response measured ex vivo, HLA-C-restricted CMV-specific TCR beta clonotypes were dominant.

Each CDR3 protein is one row after TCRdb ran MiXCR on the reads. The table lists about 490,000 distinct CDR3 sequences, less than 30% of them singletons. Sequencing input: PBMCs. The chain links TRBV12-3 or TRBV12-4 to TRBJ2-7, with 12 bases aligning to TRBD2. The origin of this receptor is a human donor in good health (CMV status not recorded). Some clones in this sample may be carry-over from other donors' samples. CDR3 DNA: TGTGCCAGCAGCCTCGGACTAGCGGGGCCCTACGAGCAGTACTTC. Protein product: CASSLGLAGPYEQYF.